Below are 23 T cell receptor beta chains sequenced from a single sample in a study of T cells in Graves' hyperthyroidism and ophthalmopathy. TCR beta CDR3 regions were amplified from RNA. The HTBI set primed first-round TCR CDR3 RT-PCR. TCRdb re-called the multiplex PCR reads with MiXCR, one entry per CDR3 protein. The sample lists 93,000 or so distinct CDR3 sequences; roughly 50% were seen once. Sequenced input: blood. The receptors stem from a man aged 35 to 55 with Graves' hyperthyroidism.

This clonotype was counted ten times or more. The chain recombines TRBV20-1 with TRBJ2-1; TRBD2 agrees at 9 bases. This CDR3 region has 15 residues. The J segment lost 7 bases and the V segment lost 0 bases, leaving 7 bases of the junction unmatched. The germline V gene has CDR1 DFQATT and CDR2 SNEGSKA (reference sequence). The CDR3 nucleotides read TGCAGTGCTAGAGAGGGTCTAGCGGGATATAATGAGCAGTTCTTC. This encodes CSAREGLAGYNEQFF.

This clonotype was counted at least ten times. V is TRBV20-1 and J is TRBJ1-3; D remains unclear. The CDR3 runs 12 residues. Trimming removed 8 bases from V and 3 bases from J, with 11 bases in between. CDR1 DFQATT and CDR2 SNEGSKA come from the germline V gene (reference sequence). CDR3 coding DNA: TGCAGTACGAGGGTGGGTGGAAACACCATATATTTT. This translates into CSTRVGGNTIYF.

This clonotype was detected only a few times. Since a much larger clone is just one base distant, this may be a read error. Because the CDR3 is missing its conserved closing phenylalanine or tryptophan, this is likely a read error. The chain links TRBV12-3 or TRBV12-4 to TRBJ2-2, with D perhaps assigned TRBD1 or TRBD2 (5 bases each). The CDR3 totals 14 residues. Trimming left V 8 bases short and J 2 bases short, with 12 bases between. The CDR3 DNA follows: TGTGCCAGCCGGGACCGTAGAAACACCGGGGAGCTGTTTCTT. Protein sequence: CASRDRRNTGELFL.

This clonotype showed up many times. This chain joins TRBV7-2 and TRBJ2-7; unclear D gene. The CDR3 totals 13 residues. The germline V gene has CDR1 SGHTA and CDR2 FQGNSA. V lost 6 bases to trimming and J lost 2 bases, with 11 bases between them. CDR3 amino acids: CASRLSIPYEQYF. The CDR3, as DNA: TGTGCCAGCAGACTCAGTATTCCCTACGAGCAGTACTTC.

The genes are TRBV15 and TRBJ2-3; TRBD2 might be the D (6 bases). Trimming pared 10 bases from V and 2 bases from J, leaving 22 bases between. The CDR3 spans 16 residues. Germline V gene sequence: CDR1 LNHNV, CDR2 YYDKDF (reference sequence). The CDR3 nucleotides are TGTGCCATCAGTCGGATGGGACTTCTGCCCACAGATACGCAGTATTTT. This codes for CAISRMGLLPTDTQYF. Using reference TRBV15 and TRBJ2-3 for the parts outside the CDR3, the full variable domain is DAMVIQNPRYQVTQFGKPVTLSCSQTLNHNVMYWYQQKSSQAPKLLFHYYDKDFNNEADTPDNFQSRRPNTSFCFLDIRSPGLGDTAMYLCAISRMGLLPTDTQYFGPGTRLTVL.

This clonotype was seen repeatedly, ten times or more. CDR3 protein: CASSAQGGGYEQYF. Written as DNA, the CDR3 is TGTGCCAGCAGTGCACAGGGCGGAGGCTACGAGCAGTACTTC. The chain carries TRBV6-1 and TRBJ2-7, with a tentative D call TRBD1 (6 bases). V was pared by 4 bases and J by 3 bases, with 13 bases between. The germline V gene encodes CDR1 MNHNS and CDR2 SASEGT. The CDR3 has 14 amino acids.

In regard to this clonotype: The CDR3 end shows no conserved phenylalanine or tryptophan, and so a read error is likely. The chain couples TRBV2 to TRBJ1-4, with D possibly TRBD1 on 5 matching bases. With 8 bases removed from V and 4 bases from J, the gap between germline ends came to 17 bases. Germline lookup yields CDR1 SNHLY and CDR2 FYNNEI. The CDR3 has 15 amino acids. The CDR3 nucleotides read TGTGCCAGCTCCGAAGCCGGGGGGGTTAATGAAAAACTGTTTCTT. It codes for CASSEAGGVNEKLFL.

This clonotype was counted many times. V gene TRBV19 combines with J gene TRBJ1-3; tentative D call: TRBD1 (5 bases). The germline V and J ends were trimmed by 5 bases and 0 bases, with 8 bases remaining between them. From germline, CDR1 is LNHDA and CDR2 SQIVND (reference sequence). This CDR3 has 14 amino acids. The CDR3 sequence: CASSQRGSGNTIYF. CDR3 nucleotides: TGTGCCAGTAGTCAGAGGGGCTCTGGAAACACCATATATTTT.

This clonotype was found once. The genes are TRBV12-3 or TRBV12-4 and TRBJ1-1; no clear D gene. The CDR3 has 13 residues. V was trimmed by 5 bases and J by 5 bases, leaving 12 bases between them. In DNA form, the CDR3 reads TGTGCCAGCAGTCGAGCAGGAGGGACTGAAGCTTTCTTT. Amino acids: CASSRAGGTEAFF.

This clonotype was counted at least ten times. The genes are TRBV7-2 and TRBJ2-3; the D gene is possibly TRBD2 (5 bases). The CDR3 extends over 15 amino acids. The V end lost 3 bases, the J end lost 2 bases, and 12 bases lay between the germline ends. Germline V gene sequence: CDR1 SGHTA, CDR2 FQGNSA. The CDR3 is CASSLDGGYTDTQYF. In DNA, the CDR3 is TGTGCCAGCAGCTTGGACGGAGGTTACACAGATACGCAGTATTTT.

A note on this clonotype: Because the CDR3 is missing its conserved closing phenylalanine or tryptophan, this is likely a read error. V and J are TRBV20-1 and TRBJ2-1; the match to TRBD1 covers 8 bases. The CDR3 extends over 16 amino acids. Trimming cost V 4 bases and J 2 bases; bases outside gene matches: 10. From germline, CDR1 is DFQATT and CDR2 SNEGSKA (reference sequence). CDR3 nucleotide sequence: TGCAGTGCTATCGCCTCAGGGGGCACAGCCTACAATGAGCAGTTCCTC. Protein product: CSAIASGGTAYNEQFL.

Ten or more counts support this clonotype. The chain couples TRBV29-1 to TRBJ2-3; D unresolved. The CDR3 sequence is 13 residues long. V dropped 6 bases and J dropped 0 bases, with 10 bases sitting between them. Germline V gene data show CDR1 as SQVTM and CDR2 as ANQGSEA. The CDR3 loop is CSVTRQSTDTQYF. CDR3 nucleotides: TGCAGCGTGACCCGACAAAGCACAGATACGCAGTATTTT.

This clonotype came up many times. This CDR3 is CASSLYGGGAGETQYF. In DNA, the CDR3 is TGTGCCAGCAGCTTGTACGGCGGGGGGGCCGGAGAGACCCAGTACTTC. The J gene is TRBJ2-5, the V gene TRBV5-6; 9 nucleotides agree with TRBD2. Germline V CDR1 and CDR2: SGHDT, YYEEEE. V trimming: 1 base; J trimming: 4 bases; junction bases outside the gene matches: 8. CDR3 length: 16 residues.

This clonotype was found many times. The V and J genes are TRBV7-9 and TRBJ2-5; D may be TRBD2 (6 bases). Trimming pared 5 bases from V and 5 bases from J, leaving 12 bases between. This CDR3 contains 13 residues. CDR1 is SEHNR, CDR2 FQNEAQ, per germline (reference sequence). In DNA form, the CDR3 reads TGTGCCAGCAGCGGAAATCGGGGGGAGACCCAGTACTTC. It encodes CASSGNRGETQYF. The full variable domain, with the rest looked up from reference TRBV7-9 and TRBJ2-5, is DTGVSQNPRHKITKRGQNVTFRCDPISEHNRLYWYRQTLGQGPEFLTYFQNEAQLEKSRLLSDRFSAERPKGSFSTLEIQRTEQGDSAMYLCASSGNRGETQYFGPGTRLLVL.

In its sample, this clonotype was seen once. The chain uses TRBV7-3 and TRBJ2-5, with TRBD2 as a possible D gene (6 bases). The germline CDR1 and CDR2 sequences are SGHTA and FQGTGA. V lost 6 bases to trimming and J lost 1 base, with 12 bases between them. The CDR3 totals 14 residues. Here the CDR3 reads CASRLNGGQETQYF. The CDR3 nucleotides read TGTGCCAGCAGGCTTAACGGGGGCCAAGAGACCCAGTACTTC.

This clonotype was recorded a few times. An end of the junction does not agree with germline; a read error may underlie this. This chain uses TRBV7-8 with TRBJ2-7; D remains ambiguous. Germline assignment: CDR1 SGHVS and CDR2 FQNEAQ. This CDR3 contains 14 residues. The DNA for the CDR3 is TGTGCCAGTCGACGGGCTACACAAATCTACAAGCAGTACTTC. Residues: CASRRATQIYKQYF.

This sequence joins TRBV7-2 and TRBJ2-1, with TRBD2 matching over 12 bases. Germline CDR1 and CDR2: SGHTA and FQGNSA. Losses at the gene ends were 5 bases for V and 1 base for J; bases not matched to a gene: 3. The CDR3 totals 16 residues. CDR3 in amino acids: CASSRTSGVSYNEQFF. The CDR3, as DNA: TGTGCCAGCAGCCGGACTAGCGGGGTGTCCTACAATGAGCAGTTCTTC.

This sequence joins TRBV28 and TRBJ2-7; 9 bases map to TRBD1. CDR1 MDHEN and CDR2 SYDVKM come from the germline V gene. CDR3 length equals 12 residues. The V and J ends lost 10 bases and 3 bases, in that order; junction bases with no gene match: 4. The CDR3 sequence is CATKTGGYEQYF. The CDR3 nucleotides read TGTGCCACTAAGACAGGGGGCTACGAGCAGTACTTC.

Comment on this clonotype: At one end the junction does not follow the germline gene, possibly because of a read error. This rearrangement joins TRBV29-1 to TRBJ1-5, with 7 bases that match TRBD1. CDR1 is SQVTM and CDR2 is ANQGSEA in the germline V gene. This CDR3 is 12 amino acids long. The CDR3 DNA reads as TGCAGCGCGGGACAGCCCCAAGAGACCCAGCGTTTT. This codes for CSAGQPQETQRF. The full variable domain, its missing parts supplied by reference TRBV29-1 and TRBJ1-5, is SAVISQKPSRDICQRGTSLTIQCQVDSQVTMMFWYRQQPGQSLTLIATANQGSEATYESGFVIDKFPISRPNLTFSTLTVSNMSPEDSSIYLCSAGQPQETQRFGDGTRLSIL.

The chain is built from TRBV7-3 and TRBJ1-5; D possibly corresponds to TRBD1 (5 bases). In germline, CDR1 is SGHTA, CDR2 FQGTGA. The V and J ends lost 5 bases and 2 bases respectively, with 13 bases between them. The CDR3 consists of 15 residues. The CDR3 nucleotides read TGTGCCAGCAGCCAAGTGGGGGGAGGCAATCAGCCCCAGCATTTT. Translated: CASSQVGGGNQPQHF.

In nucleotides, the CDR3 is TGTGCCAGCAGCCAAGAAGGGGAAGCGGGGGGGAGCACAGATACGCAGTATTTT. This translates into CASSQEGEAGGSTDTQYF. This chain joins TRBV7-4 and TRBJ2-3; 10 positions agree with TRBD2. J was trimmed by 0 bases and V by 5 bases; bases with no gene match: 11. The CDR3 is 18 residues long. From germline, CDR1 is SGHVT and CDR2 SQSDAQ.

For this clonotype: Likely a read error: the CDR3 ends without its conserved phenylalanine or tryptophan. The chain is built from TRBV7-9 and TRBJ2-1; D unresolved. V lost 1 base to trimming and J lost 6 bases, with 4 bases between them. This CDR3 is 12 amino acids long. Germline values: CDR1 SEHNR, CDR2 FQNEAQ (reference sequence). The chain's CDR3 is CASSLDSNEQFL. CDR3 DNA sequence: TGTGCCAGCAGCTTAGACTCCAATGAGCAGTTCTTA.

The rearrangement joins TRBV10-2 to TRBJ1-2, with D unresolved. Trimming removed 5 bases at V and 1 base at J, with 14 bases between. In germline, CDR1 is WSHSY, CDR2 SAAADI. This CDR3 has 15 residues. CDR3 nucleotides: TGCGCCAGCAGTATTCAGTTCAACGATAACTATGGCTACACCTTC. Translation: CASSIQFNDNYGYTF.